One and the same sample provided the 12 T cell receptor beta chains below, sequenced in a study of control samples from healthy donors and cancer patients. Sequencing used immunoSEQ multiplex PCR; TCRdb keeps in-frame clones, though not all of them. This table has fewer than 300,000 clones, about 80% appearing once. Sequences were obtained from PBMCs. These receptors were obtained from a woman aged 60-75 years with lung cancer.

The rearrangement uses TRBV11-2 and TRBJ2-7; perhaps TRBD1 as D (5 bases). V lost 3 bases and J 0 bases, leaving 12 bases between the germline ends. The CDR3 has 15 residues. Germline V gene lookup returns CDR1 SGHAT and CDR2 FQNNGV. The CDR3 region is CASSLTDMSSYEQYF. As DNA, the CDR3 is TGTGCCAGCAGCTTGACAGATATGAGCTCCTACGAGCAGTACTTC.

The CDR3 sequence: CASTPSGGYGYTF. For the CDR3, the DNA is TGTGCCAGTACTCCCTCGGGGGGCTATGGCTACACCTTC. The genes are TRBV19 and TRBJ1-2, with D possibly being TRBD1 (5 bases). This CDR3 is built from 13 residues. CDR1 is LNHDA and CDR2 is SQIVND in the germline V gene (reference sequence). Trimming took off 7 bases at V and 4 bases at J, with 13 bases between the two ends.

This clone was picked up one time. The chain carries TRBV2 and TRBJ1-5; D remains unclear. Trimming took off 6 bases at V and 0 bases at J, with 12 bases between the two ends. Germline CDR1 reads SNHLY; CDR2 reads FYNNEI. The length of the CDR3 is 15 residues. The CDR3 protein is CASSRESTSNQPQHF. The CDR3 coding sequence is TGTGCCAGCAGCCGGGAGTCGACTAGCAATCAGCCCCAGCATTTT. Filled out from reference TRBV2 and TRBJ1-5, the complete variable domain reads EPEVTQTPSHQVTQMGQEVILRCVPISNHLYFYWYRQILGQKVEFLVSFYNNEISEKSEIFDDQFSVERPDGSNFTLKIRSTKLEDSAMYFCASSRESTSNQPQHFGDGTRLSIL.

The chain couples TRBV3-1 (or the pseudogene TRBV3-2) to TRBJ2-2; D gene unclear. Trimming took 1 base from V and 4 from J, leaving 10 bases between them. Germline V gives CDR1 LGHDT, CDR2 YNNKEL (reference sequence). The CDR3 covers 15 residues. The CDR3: CASSQVLLVTGELFF. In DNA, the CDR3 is TGTGCCAGCAGCCAAGTCCTTCTAGTCACCGGGGAGCTGTTTTTT.

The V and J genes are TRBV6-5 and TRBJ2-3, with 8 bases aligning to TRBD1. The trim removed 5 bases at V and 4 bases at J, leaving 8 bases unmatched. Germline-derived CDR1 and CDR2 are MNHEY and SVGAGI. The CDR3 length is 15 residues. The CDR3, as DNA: TGTGCCAGCAGTCTTGGACAGGGCGGGGCAGATACGCAGTATTTT. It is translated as CASSLGQGGADTQYF.

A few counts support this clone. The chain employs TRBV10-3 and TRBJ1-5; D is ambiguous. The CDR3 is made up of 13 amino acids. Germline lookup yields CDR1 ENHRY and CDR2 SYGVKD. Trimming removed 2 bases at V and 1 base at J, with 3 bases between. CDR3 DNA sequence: TGTGCCATCAGTGAGGAAAGCAATCAGCCCCAGCATTTT. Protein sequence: CAISEESNQPQHF.

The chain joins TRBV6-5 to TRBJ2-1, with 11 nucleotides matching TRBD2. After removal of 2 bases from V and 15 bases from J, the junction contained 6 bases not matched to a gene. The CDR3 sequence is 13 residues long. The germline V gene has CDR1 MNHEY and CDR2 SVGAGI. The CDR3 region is CASSYVAGGPGFF. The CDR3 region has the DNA TGTGCCAGCAGTTACGTAGCGGGAGGGCCTGGGTTCTTC.

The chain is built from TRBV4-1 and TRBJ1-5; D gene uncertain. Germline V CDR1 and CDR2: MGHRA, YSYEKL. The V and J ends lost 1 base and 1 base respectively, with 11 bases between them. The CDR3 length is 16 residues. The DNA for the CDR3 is TGCGCCAGCAGCCAAGGGGCCGTTGGGAGCAATCAGCCCCAGCATTTT. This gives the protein CASSQGAVGSNQPQHF.

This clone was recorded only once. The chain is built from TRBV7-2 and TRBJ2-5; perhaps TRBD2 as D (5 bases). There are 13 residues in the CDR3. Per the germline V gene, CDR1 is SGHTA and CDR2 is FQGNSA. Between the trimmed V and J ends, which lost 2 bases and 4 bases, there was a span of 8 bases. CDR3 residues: CASSLIGGETQYF. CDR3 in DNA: TGTGCCAGCAGCTTAATAGGAGGAGAGACCCAGTACTTC.

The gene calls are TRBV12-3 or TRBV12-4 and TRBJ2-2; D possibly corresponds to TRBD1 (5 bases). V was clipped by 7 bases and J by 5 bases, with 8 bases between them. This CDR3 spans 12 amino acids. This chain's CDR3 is CASTKGTGELFF. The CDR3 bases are TGTGCCAGCACCAAGGGGACCGGGGAGCTGTTTTTT.

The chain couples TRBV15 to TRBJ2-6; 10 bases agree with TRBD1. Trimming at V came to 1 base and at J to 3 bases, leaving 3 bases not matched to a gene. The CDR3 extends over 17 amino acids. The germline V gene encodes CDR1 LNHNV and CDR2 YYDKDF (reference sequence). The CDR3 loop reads CATSRGQGARGANVLTF. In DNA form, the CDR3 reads TGTGCCACCAGCAGAGGACAGGGGGCGCGTGGGGCCAACGTCCTGACTTTC.

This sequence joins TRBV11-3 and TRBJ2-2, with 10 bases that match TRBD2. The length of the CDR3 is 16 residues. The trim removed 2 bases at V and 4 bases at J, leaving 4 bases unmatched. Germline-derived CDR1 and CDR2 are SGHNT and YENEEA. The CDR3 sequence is CASSLRASGGTGELFF. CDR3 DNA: TGTGCCAGCAGCTTAAGGGCTAGCGGGGGCACCGGGGAGCTGTTTTTT.